The rows below give T cell receptor beta chains drawn from one sample of a study of cytomegalovirus exposure and HLA in healthy donors. Here immunoSEQ multiplex PCR was the method, and the copy in TCRdb shows in-frame clones only, minus some. Its table records around 100,000 clones. Sequences were obtained from PBMCs. The receptors originated from a man aged 35 to 55 in good health and CMV-seropositive. The CDR3 runs from the conserved cysteine through the conserved F or W. The D gene is left open where the match is weak.

TRBV11-3	.	TRBJ2-7	CASSLGTLGDSEQYF	TGTGCCAGCAGCCTGGGGACTCTCGGGGACTCCGAGCAGTACTTC
TRBV7-8	TRBD1	TRBJ2-3	CASSTQVTGRTDTQYF	TGTGCCAGCAGCACACAAGTGACAGGGAGAACAGATACGCAGTATTTT
TRBV5-1	TRBD2	TRBJ2-1	CASSPRTSGKHNEQFF	TGCGCCAGCAGCCCTAGGACTAGCGGGAAACACAATGAGCAGTTCTTC
TRBV5-4	TRBD1	TRBJ1-2	CASSRGQFLFGYTF	TGTGCCAGCAGCCGGGGACAGTTCTTGTTTGGCTACACCTTC
TRBV2	TRBD2	TRBJ2-1	CASSWGGDSYNEQFF	TGTGCCAGCAGTTGGGGGGGAGATTCCTACAATGAGCAGTTCTTC
TRBV30	.	TRBJ1-1	CAWSENMNTEAFF	TGTGCCTGGAGTGAAAACATGAACACTGAAGCTTTCTTT
TRBV5-1	TRBD1	TRBJ2-3	CASSPIKPGTASTDTQYF	TGCGCCAGCAGCCCAATAAAACCGGGGACAGCTAGCACAGATACGCAGTATTTT
TRBV19	TRBD2	TRBJ2-1	CASSTPTSGSYFNEQFF	TGTGCCAGTAGTACACCGACTAGCGGGAGTTATTTCAATGAGCAGTTCTTC
TRBV5-1	.	TRBJ2-7	CASSPNMAGPSSYEQYF	TGCGCCAGCAGCCCGAATATGGCGGGTCCCTCGTCCTACGAGCAGTACTTC
TRBV7-9	.	TRBJ2-1	CASSLGSNFPYNEQFF	TGTGCCAGCAGCTTAGGTTCAAACTTCCCCTACAATGAGCAGTTCTTC
TRBV10-3	.	TRBJ2-6	CAIGGASGANVLTF	TGTGCCATCGGTGGAGCGTCTGGGGCCAACGTCCTGACTTTC
TRBV10-3	.	TRBJ2-7	CASGGLGHAEQYF	TGTGCCAGCGGCGGGTTGGGACATGCCGAGCAGTACTTC
TRBV28	TRBD1	TRBJ1-2	CASGHRGPNGYTF	TGTGCCAGCGGACACAGGGGACCTAATGGCTACACCTTC
TRBV19	.	TRBJ2-6	CASRPGLSSGANVLTF	TGTGCCAGTAGGCCGGGACTGAGCTCTGGGGCCAACGTCCTGACTTTC
TRBV11-1	.	TRBJ2-7	CASSLEAGRGREQYF	TGTGCCAGCAGCCTAGAGGCCGGGCGGGGGCGCGAGCAGTACTTC
TRBV30	.	TRBJ1-2	CAWSGQRGYTF	TGTGCCTGGTCAGGGCAGCGTGGCTACACCTTC
TRBV6-1	TRBD1	TRBJ2-7	CASAGQAYEQYF	TGTGCCAGCGCGGGACAGGCCTACGAGCAGTACTTC
TRBV6-1	TRBD1	TRBJ1-5	CASSGGQGPWQPQHF	TGTGCCAGCAGTGGAGGACAGGGGCCGTGGCAGCCCCAGCATTTT
TRBV10-3	TRBD2	TRBJ2-1	CAISGPTSGTQNEQFF	TGTGCCATCAGTGGCCCGACTAGCGGGACTCAGAATGAGCAGTTCTTC
TRBV6-5	.	TRBJ2-7	CASSSQRSSYEQYF	TGTGCCAGCAGTTCCCAGCGGAGCTCCTACGAGCAGTACTTC
TRBV15	TRBD1	TRBJ1-5	CATSSDRGLNQPQHF	TGTGCCACCAGCAGTGACAGGGGGCTGAATCAGCCCCAGCATTTT
TRBV19	.	TRBJ1-2	CASSASGHSNYGYTF	TGTGCCAGTAGTGCCTCGGGACACAGCAACTATGGCTACACCTTC
TRBV27	TRBD2	TRBJ2-5	CASSPLAAQETQYF	TGTGCCAGCAGTCCCCTAGCGGCCCAAGAGACCCAGTACTTC
TRBV7-9	TRBD1	TRBJ2-7	CASSPKDRDYYEQYF	TGTGCCAGCAGCCCAAAGGACAGGGATTACTACGAGCAGTACTTC
TRBV5-1	TRBD1	TRBJ1-3	CASSPGVGQGGNTIYF	TGCGCCAGCAGCCCCGGAGTAGGACAGGGAGGAAACACCATATATTTT
TRBV28	.	TRBJ1-4	CASTQGGATNEKLFF	TGTGCCAGCACGCAAGGGGGGGCAACTAATGAAAAACTGTTTTTT
TRBV6-6	TRBD1	TRBJ1-2	CASSYSIGTDGYTF	TGTGCCAGCAGTTACTCGATCGGGACAGATGGCTACACCTTC
TRBV7-2	.	TRBJ2-1	CASSLKTRQFF	TGTGCCAGCAGCTTAAAGACTAGGCAGTTCTTC
TRBV11-3	.	TRBJ2-5	CASSSGVYPETQYF	TGTGCCAGCAGCTCCGGGGTCTACCCAGAGACCCAGTACTTC
TRBV30	.	TRBJ1-4	CAWRPGMATNEKLFF	TGTGCCTGGAGGCCAGGGATGGCAACTAATGAAAAACTGTTTTTT
TRBV14	TRBD2	TRBJ2-7	CASSQGWGGDYEQYF	TGTGCCAGCAGCCAAGGATGGGGGGGTGACTACGAGCAGTACTTC
TRBV28	.	TRBJ2-1	CASVRADLYNEQFF	TGTGCCAGCGTCAGGGCTGACCTTTACAATGAGCAGTTCTTC
TRBV7-9	TRBD1	TRBJ1-5	CASSAGQGSNQPQHF	TGTGCCAGCAGCGCTGGACAGGGCAGCAATCAGCCCCAGCATTTT
TRBV28	.	TRBJ1-4	CASSPSYFFEKLFF	TGTGCCAGCAGTCCCAGTTATTTCTTTGAAAAACTGTTTTTT
TRBV19	.	TRBJ2-1	CASSINRESLFF	TGTGCCAGTAGTATTAACCGGGAGTCGCTGTTCTTC
TRBV6-5	TRBD1	TRBJ1-5	CASSSRTGSQPQHF	TGTGCCAGCAGTTCACGGACAGGATCTCAGCCCCAGCATTTT
TRBV29-1	.	TRBJ2-3	CSGQGESRSTDTQYF	TGCAGCGGGCAGGGTGAGAGTAGGAGCACAGATACGCAGTATTTT
TRBV7-6	.	TRBJ2-2	CASSLGGAGPGELFF	TGTGCCAGCAGCTTAGGGGGAGCCGGTCCCGGGGAGCTGTTTTTT
TRBV2	.	TRBJ2-5	CATNSGGTVEAQYF	TGTGCCACCAACTCCGGGGGTACGGTTGAGGCCCAGTACTTC
TRBV10-3	.	TRBJ1-2	CAARQDLGEGYTF	TGTGCCGCTAGACAGGACCTGGGGGAGGGCTACACCTTC
TRBV6-6	.	TRBJ2-1	CASSGRSEEEQFF	TGTGCCAGCAGCGGACGCTCGGAGGAAGAGCAGTTCTTC
TRBV7-9	TRBD2	TRBJ2-1	CASSLALAGGPFF	TGTGCCAGCAGCTTAGCGCTTGCGGGAGGGCCGTTCTTC
TRBV9	.	TRBJ1-5	CASSVLTVYSNQPQHF	TGTGCCAGCAGCGTACTTACGGTTTATAGCAATCAGCCCCAGCATTTT
TRBV4-3	TRBD1	TRBJ2-6	CASSQYLGQGSGANVLTF	TGCGCCAGCAGCCAATATTTGGGACAGGGGAGCGGGGCCAACGTCCTGACTTTC
TRBV15	.	TRBJ2-7	CATSRDRGRYEQYF	TGTGCCACCAGCAGAGATCGGGGGAGGTACGAGCAGTACTTC